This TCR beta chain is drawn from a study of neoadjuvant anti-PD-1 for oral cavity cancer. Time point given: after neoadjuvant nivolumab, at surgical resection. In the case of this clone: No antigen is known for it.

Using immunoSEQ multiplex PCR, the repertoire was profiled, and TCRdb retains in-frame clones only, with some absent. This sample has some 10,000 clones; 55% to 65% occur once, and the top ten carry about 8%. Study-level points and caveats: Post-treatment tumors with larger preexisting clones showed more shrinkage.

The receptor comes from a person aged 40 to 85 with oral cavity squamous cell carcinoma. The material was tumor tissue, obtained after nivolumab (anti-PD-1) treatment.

In DNA form, the CDR3 reads TGTGCCAGCAGTTTCTTGACTAGCGGTAGCACAGATACGCAGTATTTT. Its translation is CASSFLTSGSTDTQYF. The chain joins TRBV6-5 to TRBJ2-3; TRBD2 agrees at 9 bases. Germline V gene lookup returns CDR1 MNHEY and CDR2 SVGAGI. The CDR3 is 16 amino acids. V lost 4 bases to trimming and J lost 0 bases; unmatched junction nucleotides: 5.